This entry lists 21 T cell receptor beta chains sequenced from one sample in a study of blood T cell repertoires in COVID-19. Sequencing was performed with immunoSEQ multiplex PCR; in TCRdb, only in-frame clones are kept and a portion is missing. Of about 120,000 clones in the sample, about four fifths are singletons; the top ten hold around 9.3%. Specimen: peripheral blood. Receptors originate from a human donor in a cohort sampled during active COVID-19.

This clone has a handful of counts. The rearrangement joins TRBV6-5 to TRBJ2-7; D is perhaps TRBD2 (6 bases). CDR3 size: 15 residues. V dropped 0 bases and J dropped 3 bases, with 12 bases sitting between them. Germline CDR1 and CDR2: MNHEY and SVGAGI. Here the CDR3 reads CASSYSGGTHYEQYF. CDR3 nucleotide sequence: TGTGCCAGCAGTTACTCGGGCGGGACCCACTACGAGCAGTACTTC.

The V call is TRBV4-3, the J call TRBJ2-7; tentative D call: TRBD2 (6 bases). The CDR3 totals 13 residues. The V end lost 1 base, the J end lost 6 bases, and 10 bases lay between the germline ends. Germline V CDR1 and CDR2: LGHNA, YSLEER. The CDR3 sequence: CASSQVPRGEQYF. CDR3 coding DNA: TGCGCCAGCAGCCAAGTCCCGCGGGGCGAGCAGTACTTC.

V gene TRBV20-1 combines with J gene TRBJ2-3; D gene unclear. CDR3 length: 11 residues. Trimming pared 3 bases from V and 7 bases from J, leaving 8 bases between. Germline V gives CDR1 DFQATT, CDR2 SNEGSKA (reference sequence). CDR3 bases: TGCAGTGCTAGGACTTCATATACGCAGTATTTT. Protein product: CSARTSYTQYF.

J is TRBJ2-7 and V is TRBV5-3; 9 bases line up with TRBD2. TRBV5-3 is flagged as an ORF with uncertain function. There are 17 residues in the CDR3. V lost 1 base and J lost 0; bases outside the gene matches: 8. In nucleotides, the CDR3 is TGTGCCAGAAGCTTGTTTAGTCTAGCGGGAAGCTCCTACGAGCAGTACTTC. This encodes CARSLFSLAGSSYEQYF.

V and J are TRBV5-1 and TRBJ1-5, with D unclear. This CDR3 region has 15 residues. Trimming removed 0 bases from V and 0 bases from J, with 7 bases in between. Germline assignment: CDR1 SGHRS and CDR2 YFSETQ. CDR3 residues: CASSLGEISNQPQHF. The CDR3 nucleotides read TGCGCCAGCAGCTTGGGGGAGATTAGCAATCAGCCCCAGCATTTT.

This clone has more than one count but fewer than ten. The rearrangement uses TRBV28 and TRBJ2-2; 8 bases are a match to TRBD2. The trim removed 4 bases at V and 4 bases at J, leaving 5 bases unmatched. The V gene's germline CDR1 is MDHEN and CDR2 SYDVKM. This CDR3 spans 15 amino acids. Here the CDR3 reads CASSSGTRSTGELFF. CDR3 nucleotides: TGTGCCAGCAGTTCCGGGACTAGAAGCACCGGGGAGCTGTTTTTT.

The sample holds a few counts of this clone. This chain uses TRBV7-9 with TRBJ2-7, with D tentatively TRBD2 (6 bases). CDR3 size: 12 residues. Germline V CDR1 and CDR2: SEHNR, FQNEAQ (reference sequence). V was trimmed by 5 bases and J by 4 bases, leaving 9 bases between them. This chain's CDR3 is CASSAAGYEQYF. Here the CDR3 DNA reads TGTGCCAGCAGCGCCGCGGGGTACGAGCAGTACTTC.

The count of this clone is one. The chain links TRBV6-2 or TRBV6-3 to TRBJ2-7; 10 nucleotides line up with TRBD1. The J segment lost 3 bases and the V segment lost 5 bases, leaving 7 bases of the junction unmatched. This CDR3 has 15 residues. Germline V gene lookup returns CDR1 MNHEY and CDR2 SVGEGT. Here the CDR3 reads CASSPGTGDLYEQYF. The CDR3 DNA follows: TGTGCCAGCAGTCCCGGGACAGGGGATCTCTACGAGCAGTACTTC.

The V call is TRBV20-1, the J call TRBJ1-1, with no clear D. CDR3 length equals 11 residues. V dropped 6 bases and J dropped 6 bases, with 11 bases sitting between them. Germline CDR1 is DFQATT and CDR2 is SNEGSKA (reference sequence). CDR3 nucleotides: TGCAGTGCCAGACCCGGGGCTGAAGCTTTCTTT. Translated: CSARPGAEAFF.

The rearrangement links TRBV6-2 or TRBV6-3 to TRBJ1-1; 8 bases align to TRBD1. The CDR3 runs 14 residues. With 2 bases clipped from V and 11 bases from J, the junction kept 10 bases outside the gene matches. Germline CDR1 reads MNHEY; CDR2 reads SVGEGT. The CDR3 DNA sequence: TGTGCCAGCAGTTACGGAACCGGGACAGGTGACGCTTTCTTT. Residues: CASSYGTGTGDAFF.

In DNA, the CDR3 is TGTGCCAGCAGTACTCCCATCAGGGCCACCCAAGAGACCCAGTACTTC. This gives the protein CASSTPIRATQETQYF. The chain combines TRBV6-2 or TRBV6-3 with TRBJ2-5; the D gene is possibly TRBD1 (5 bases). CDR1 MNHEY and CDR2 SVGEGT come from the germline V gene. This CDR3 is built from 16 residues. Trimming pared 5 bases from V and 1 base from J, leaving 17 bases between.

V usage is TRBV28 and J usage is TRBJ1-1; TRBD1 aligns across 9 bases. CDR1 is MDHEN and CDR2 is SYDVKM in the germline V gene. The V segment lost 6 bases and the J segment 5 bases; nucleotides outside the gene matches: 7. The CDR3 covers 14 residues. The CDR3 coding sequence is TGTGCCAGCAGGGGGACAGGGCGACGGACTGAAGCTTTCTTT. Translating gives CASRGTGRRTEAFF.

This rearrangement joins TRBV27 to TRBJ1-2; D is perhaps TRBD1 (5 bases). The CDR3 spans 9 residues. Looked up from germline, CDR1 is MNHEY and CDR2 is SMNVEV (reference sequence). With 6 bases removed from V and 10 bases from J, the gap between germline ends came to 6 bases. The chain's CDR3 is CASRGDYTF. CDR3 sequence (DNA): TGTGCCAGCAGAGGGGACTACACCTTC.

This clone was recorded a few times. V gene TRBV2 combines with J gene TRBJ2-7, with 8 positions matching TRBD2. Per germline, CDR1 SNHLY and CDR2 FYNNEI. The V and J ends lost 8 bases and 4 bases, in that order; junction bases with no gene match: 1. This CDR3 is built from 11 residues. In nucleotides, the CDR3 is TGTGCCAGCGGCGGGAGGTACGAGCAGTACTTC. It specifies CASGGRYEQYF.

J is TRBJ2-2 and V is TRBV11-2; 7 bases align to TRBD1. Germline V gene data show CDR1 as SGHAT and CDR2 as FQNNGV. The CDR3 contains 15 residues. J lost 5 bases, V lost 5 bases, and 8 bases had no gene match. CDR3 DNA: TGTGCCAGCAGCCGACAGGGAAAAATAACCGGGGAGCTGTTTTTT. Translating gives CASSRQGKITGELFF.

The chain couples TRBV28 to TRBJ1-4; 9 bases map to TRBD1. This CDR3 has 20 amino acids. The J segment lost 0 bases and the V segment lost 5 bases, leaving 16 bases of the junction unmatched. CDR1 MDHEN and CDR2 SYDVKM come from the germline V gene. The DNA of the CDR3 is TGTGCCAGCAGTATAGGGGCCGGGACAGGGATAATCGCAACTAATGAAAAACTGTTTTTT. Its protein product is CASSIGAGTGIIATNEKLFF.

The chain has TRBV28 and TRBJ1-2; D unresolved. The CDR3 covers 13 residues. CDR1 MDHEN and CDR2 SYDVKM come from the germline V gene. Trimming removed 11 bases at V and 0 bases at J, with 13 bases between. In DNA, the CDR3 is TGTGCCTCTGGAGGAGTAACTAACTATGGCTACACCTTC. The encoded protein is CASGGVTNYGYTF.

The chain joins TRBV12-3 or TRBV12-4 to TRBJ1-2; no clear D. Trimming took 3 bases from V and 1 from J, leaving 6 bases between them. The CDR3 loop spans 13 amino acids. The CDR3 loop reads CASSFTGNYGYTF. Written as DNA, the CDR3 is TGTGCCAGCAGTTTCACCGGTAACTATGGCTACACCTTC.

The rearrangement links TRBV6-1 to TRBJ1-2; D might be TRBD1 (6 bases). Trimming stripped 1 base from V and 3 bases from J, with 9 bases between. This CDR3 has 14 residues. Germline CDR1 is MNHNS and CDR2 is SASEGT. The CDR3 nucleotides are TGTGCCAGCAGTGAAGAGGGACACCACTATGGCTACACCTTC. This codes for CASSEEGHHYGYTF.

The J gene is TRBJ2-7, the V gene TRBV6-2 or TRBV6-3; 7 bases agree with TRBD2. The CDR3 contains 14 residues. Trimming at V came to 2 bases and at J to 0 bases, leaving 1 base not matched to a gene. Germline V gene lookup returns CDR1 MNHEY and CDR2 SVGEGT. The CDR3 loop is CASSYRDYSYEQYF. In DNA, the CDR3 is TGTGCCAGCAGTTACCGGGACTACTCCTACGAGCAGTACTTC.

The gene calls are TRBV7-3 and TRBJ2-1; D remains ambiguous. This CDR3 comprises 14 residues. Deletions cut 0 bases from V and 5 bases from J, with 8 bases between. CDR1 SGHTA and CDR2 FQGTGA come from the germline V gene. The CDR3 DNA follows: TGTGCCAGCAGCTTAACGTGGCAGGACAATGAGCAGTTCTTC. Amino acids: CASSLTWQDNEQFF.